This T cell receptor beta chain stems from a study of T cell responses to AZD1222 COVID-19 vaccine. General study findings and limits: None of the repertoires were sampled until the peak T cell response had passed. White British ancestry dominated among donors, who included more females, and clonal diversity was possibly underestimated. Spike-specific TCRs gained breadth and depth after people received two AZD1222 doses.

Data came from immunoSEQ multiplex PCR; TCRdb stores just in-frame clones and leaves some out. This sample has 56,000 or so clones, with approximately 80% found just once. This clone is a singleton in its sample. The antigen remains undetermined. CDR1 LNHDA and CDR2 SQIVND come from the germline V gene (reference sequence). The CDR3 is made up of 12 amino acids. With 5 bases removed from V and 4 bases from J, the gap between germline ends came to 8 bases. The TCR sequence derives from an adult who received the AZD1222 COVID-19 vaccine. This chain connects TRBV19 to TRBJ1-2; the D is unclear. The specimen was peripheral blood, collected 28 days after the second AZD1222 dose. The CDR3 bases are TGTGCCAGTAGTGCCCCCCGCTATGGCTACACCTTC. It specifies CASSAPRYGYTF.